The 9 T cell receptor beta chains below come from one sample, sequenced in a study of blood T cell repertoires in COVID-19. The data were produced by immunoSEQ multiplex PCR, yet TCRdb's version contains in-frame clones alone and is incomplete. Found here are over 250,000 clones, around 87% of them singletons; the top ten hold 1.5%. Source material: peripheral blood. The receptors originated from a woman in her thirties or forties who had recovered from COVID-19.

The CDR3: CASSQTGQGASAEETQYF. CDR3 nucleotide sequence: TGTGCCAGCAGCCAAACCGGACAGGGGGCGAGCGCGGAAGAGACCCAGTACTTC. J is TRBJ2-5 and V is TRBV3-1 (or the pseudogene TRBV3-2); 11 nucleotides align to TRBD1. This CDR3 is built from 18 residues. V shed 2 bases and J 3 bases; nucleotides not matched to a gene: 11. Germline assignment: CDR1 LGHDT and CDR2 YNNKEL (reference sequence).

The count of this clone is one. The CDR3 nucleotides are TGTGCCAGCACCATGGGGATAGGGGTTCAGTACTTC. It translates to CASTMGIGVQYF. This chain connects TRBV6-5 to TRBJ2-4; weak D call: TRBD1 (5 bases). This CDR3 is 12 amino acids long. Deletions cut 7 bases from V and 11 bases from J, with 15 bases between. From germline, CDR1 is MNHEY and CDR2 SVGAGI.

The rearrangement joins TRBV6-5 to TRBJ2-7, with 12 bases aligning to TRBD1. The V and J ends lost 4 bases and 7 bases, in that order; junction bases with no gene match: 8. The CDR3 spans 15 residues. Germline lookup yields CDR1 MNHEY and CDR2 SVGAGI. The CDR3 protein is CASSSLGQGAREQYF. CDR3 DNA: TGTGCCAGCAGTTCCTTGGGACAGGGGGCGCGTGAGCAGTACTTC.

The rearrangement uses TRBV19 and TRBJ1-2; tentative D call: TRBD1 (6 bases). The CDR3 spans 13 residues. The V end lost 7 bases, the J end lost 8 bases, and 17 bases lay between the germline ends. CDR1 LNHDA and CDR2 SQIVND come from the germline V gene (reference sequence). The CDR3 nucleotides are TGTGCCAGTACTCTACGGGACACCGGGGGCTACACCTTC. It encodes CASTLRDTGGYTF.

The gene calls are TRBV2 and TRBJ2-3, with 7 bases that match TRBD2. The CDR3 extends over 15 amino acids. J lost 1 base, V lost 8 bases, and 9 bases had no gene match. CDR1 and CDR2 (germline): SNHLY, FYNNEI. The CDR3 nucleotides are TGTGCCAGCTTGCCCCCCAGCGGGGGCACAGATACGCAGTATTTT. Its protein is CASLPPSGGTDTQYF.

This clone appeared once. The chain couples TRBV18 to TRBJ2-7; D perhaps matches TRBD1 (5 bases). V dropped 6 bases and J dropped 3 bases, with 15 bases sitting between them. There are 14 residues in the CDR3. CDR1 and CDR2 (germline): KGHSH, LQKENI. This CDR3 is CASSPPDRFYEQYF. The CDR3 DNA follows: TGTGCCAGCTCGCCGCCAGACAGATTCTACGAGCAGTACTTC. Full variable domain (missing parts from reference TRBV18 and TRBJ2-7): NAGVMQNPRHLVRRRGQEARLRCSPMKGHSHVYWYRQLPEEGLKFMVYLQKENIIDESGMPKERFSAEFPKEGPSILRIQQVVRGDSAAYFCASSPPDRFYEQYFGPGTRLTVT.

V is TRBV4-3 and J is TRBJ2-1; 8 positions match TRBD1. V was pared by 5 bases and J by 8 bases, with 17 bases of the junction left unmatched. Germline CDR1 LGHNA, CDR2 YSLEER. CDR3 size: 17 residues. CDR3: CASSGRTGTGSYDEQFF. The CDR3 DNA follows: TGCGCCAGCAGCGGCCGAACCGGGACAGGTTCGTACGATGAGCAGTTCTTC.

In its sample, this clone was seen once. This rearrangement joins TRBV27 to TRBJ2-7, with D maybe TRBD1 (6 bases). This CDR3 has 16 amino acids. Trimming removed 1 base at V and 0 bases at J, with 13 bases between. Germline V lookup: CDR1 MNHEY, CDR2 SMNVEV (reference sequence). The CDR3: CASSLLGQGSSYEQYF. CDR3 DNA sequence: TGTGCCAGCAGTTTATTAGGGCAGGGGTCCTCCTACGAGCAGTACTTC.

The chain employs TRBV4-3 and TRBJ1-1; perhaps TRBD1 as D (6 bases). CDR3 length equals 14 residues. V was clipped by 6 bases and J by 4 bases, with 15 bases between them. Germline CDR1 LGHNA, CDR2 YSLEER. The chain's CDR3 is CASSLGGGGTEAFF. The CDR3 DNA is TGCGCCAGCAGTCTAGGAGGGGGGGGCACTGAAGCTTTCTTT.